A selection of T cell receptor beta chains follows, all from one sample in a study of somatic mutations in cytotoxic T cells in rheumatoid arthritis. The method was immunoSEQ multiplex PCR; TCRdb's version includes in-frame clones alone and lacks a portion of them. The sample consists of roughly 10,000 clones, approximately 85% of them appearing once. The sample was CD8+ T cells sorted from blood. The receptor set was obtained from a woman in her fifties or sixties in good health. CDR3s include the opening cysteine and the closing phenylalanine or tryptophan. A D gene is named only where the DNA matches it firmly. Size values are once, few and many counts, or a class for expanded clones, and some rows have none.

>-|14|-|TRBV29-1|TRBJ2-1
CSVESQGTMDEQFF
TGCAGCGTTGAGAGCCAGGGAACTATGGATGAGCAGTTCTTC
>-|15|TRBD1|TRBV6-1|TRBJ2-2
CASSEGDRETGELFF
TGTGCCAGCAGTGAAGGAGACAGGGAAACCGGGGAGCTGTTTTTT
>-|15|TRBD1|TRBV5-8|TRBJ2-7
CASSLAGTGGYEQYF
TGTGCCAGCAGCCTGGCCGGGACAGGGGGATACGAGCAGTACTTC
>-|14|-|TRBV4-2|TRBJ2-1
CASSPISGTNEQFF
TGTGCCAGCAGCCCCATATCAGGGACAAATGAGCAGTTCTTC
>-|15|TRBD1|TRBV7-9|TRBJ1-2
CASSMDRGVNYGYTF
TGTGCCAGCAGCATGGACAGGGGGGTTAACTATGGCTACACCTTC
>-|16|TRBD1|TRBV7-6|TRBJ1-6
CASSGRTGSGRSPLHF
TGTGCCAGCAGCGGACGGACAGGGTCCGGGAGGTCACCCCTCCACTTT
>-|14|-|TRBV18|TRBJ1-1
CASSPGGGYTEAFF
TGTGCCAGCTCACCTGGGGGGGGGTACACTGAAGCTTTCTTT
>-|15|TRBD2|TRBV7-6|TRBJ2-5
CASSRRLAAQETQYF
TGTGCCAGCAGCCGGAGGCTAGCGGCTCAAGAGACCCAGTACTTC
>-|15|TRBD2|TRBV5-1|TRBJ2-1
CASSFLAGPYNEQFF
TGCGCCAGCAGCTTCCTAGCGGGCCCCTACAATGAGCAGTTCTTC
>-|14|TRBD2|TRBV15|TRBJ2-1
CATSTLAGLNEQFF
TGTGCCACCAGCACCCTAGCGGGCCTCAATGAGCAGTTCTTC
>-|12|-|TRBV7-2|TRBJ2-1
CASSPYAIEQFF
TGTGCCAGCAGCCCCTACGCCATTGAGCAGTTCTTC
>once|14|TRBD2|TRBV6-4|TRBJ2-1
CASSEASGADEQFF
TGTGCCAGCAGTGAAGCTAGCGGAGCGGATGAGCAGTTCTTC
>-|13|-|TRBV5-5|TRBJ2-7
CASSFTISYEQYF
TGTGCCAGCAGTTTTACCATCTCCTACGAGCAGTACTTC
>-|16|-|TRBV5-1|TRBJ2-3
CASSLAGRGSTDTQYF
TGCGCCAGCAGCTTGGCCGGGCGGGGTAGCACAGATACGCAGTATTTT
>-|17|TRBD2|TRBV7-2|TRBJ2-3
CASSLTISGGFFDTQYF
TGTGCCAGCAGCTTAACCATTAGCGGGGGGTTCTTTGATACGCAGTATTTT
>-|13|-|TRBV5-5|TRBJ2-7
CASSFGQLYEQYF
TGTGCCAGCAGCTTTGGACAGCTTTACGAGCAGTACTTC
>once|14|-|TRBV5-1|TRBJ2-1
CASRPSTGYNEQFF
TGCGCCAGCAGACCATCGACGGGTTACAATGAGCAGTTCTTC
>-|19|TRBD2|TRBV4-3|TRBJ2-3
CASSFGTSGFTSTTDTQYF
TGCGCCAGCAGCTTCGGGACTAGCGGGTTTACTTCTACCACAGATACGCAGTATTTT
>once|12|TRBD1|TRBV28|TRBJ2-7
CASSTQRGQQYF
TGTGCCAGCAGTACCCAGAGGGGGCAGCAGTACTTC
>-|17|TRBD1|TRBV28|TRBJ2-2
CASSHSGQGANTGELFF
TGTGCCAGCAGTCACTCCGGACAGGGGGCTAACACCGGGGAGCTGTTTTTT
>-|15|TRBD2|TRBV6-5|TRBJ2-1
CASTSGVAGGNEQFF
TGTGCCAGCACTTCGGGGGTAGCGGGGGGGAATGAGCAGTTCTTC
>-|14|TRBD1|TRBV7-9|TRBJ1-1
CASSWTGFGSEAFF
TGTGCCAGCAGCTGGACAGGGTTTGGCTCTGAAGCTTTCTTT
>-|18|TRBD1|TRBV28|TRBJ2-5
CASSLPPWTGGGGETQYF
TGTGCCAGCAGTTTACCCCCTTGGACAGGGGGCGGGGGGGAGACCCAGTACTTC
>once|13|-|TRBV11-3|TRBJ1-1
CASSLGRGTEAFF
TGTGCCAGCAGCTTAGGACGAGGTACTGAAGCTTTCTTT
>-|13|-|TRBV18|TRBJ2-5
CASSLGLQETQYF
TGTGCCAGCTCACTAGGACTACAAGAGACCCAGTACTTC
>once|15|-|TRBV2|TRBJ1-4
CASSEAPQGGEKLFF
TGTGCCAGCAGTGAAGCGCCCCAGGGAGGGGAAAAACTGTTTTTT
>-|13|TRBD2|TRBV28|TRBJ2-1
CASSFRGGGEQFF
TGTGCCAGCAGTTTTCGCGGGGGAGGTGAGCAGTTCTTC
>-|12|TRBD2|TRBV5-6|TRBJ2-3
CASQRGADTQYF
TGTGCCAGCCAACGGGGGGCAGATACGCAGTATTTT
>-|16|-|TRBV28|TRBJ1-4
CASSPPPTGYNEKLFF
TGTGCCAGCAGTCCCCCCCCGACAGGCTATAATGAAAAACTGTTTTTT
>-|14|TRBD1|TRBV4-2|TRBJ1-2
CASSPTGSSYGYTF
TGTGCCAGCAGCCCGACAGGGTCTAGTTATGGCTACACCTTC
>-|15|TRBD2|TRBV28|TRBJ2-7
CASSFLAGDPGEQYF
TGTGCCAGCAGTTTTCTAGCGGGAGACCCGGGCGAGCAGTACTTC
>-|13|-|TRBV6-5|TRBJ1-4
CVSRRDRVEKLFF
TGTGTCAGCAGACGCGACAGAGTAGAAAAACTGTTTTTT
>-|13|-|TRBV21-1|TRBJ2-5
CASSGQFQETQYF
TGTGCCAGCAGCGGACAGTTTCAAGAGACCCAGTACTTC
>-|14|TRBD1|TRBV10-2|TRBJ1-5
CASSLDREYQPQHF
TGCGCCAGCAGCCTGGACAGGGAATATCAGCCCCAGCATTTT
>-|17|TRBD2|TRBV11-2|TRBJ2-2
CASKRTSGGINTGELFF
TGTGCCAGCAAACGGACTAGCGGGGGGATTAACACCGGGGAGCTGTTTTTT
>-|13|-|TRBV6-1|TRBJ2-7
CASSGSRTYEQYF
TGTGCCAGCAGTGGGAGCCGGACCTACGAGCAGTACTTC
>-|16|-|TRBV15|TRBJ2-7
CATSPQGRDSSYEQYF
TGTGCCACCAGCCCCCAAGGCAGGGACTCTTCCTACGAGCAGTACTTC
>-|17|TRBD2|TRBV10-1|TRBJ2-1
CASSERLAGRTYNEQFF
TGCGCCAGCAGTGAGAGACTAGCGGGGAGGACCTACAATGAGCAGTTCTTC
>-|15|TRBD2|TRBV5-6|TRBJ2-7
CASSSTSGVSYEQYF
TGTGCCAGCAGCTCGACTAGCGGGGTGTCCTACGAGCAGTACTTC
>few|16|TRBD2|TRBV7-2|TRBJ2-5
CASSSRTSGTQETQYF
TGTGCCAGCAGCTCTCGGACTAGCGGGACTCAAGAGACCCAGTACTTC
>few|15|-|TRBV4-3|TRBJ1-5
CASSQEWESNQPQHF
TGCGCCAGCAGCCAAGAGTGGGAGAGCAATCAGCCCCAGCATTTT
>-|13|-|TRBV27|TRBJ2-3
CASSPKGPDTQYF
TGTGCCAGCAGTCCCAAGGGGCCAGATACGCAGTATTTT
>-|12|-|TRBV5-4|TRBJ2-3
CASSSRGDTQYF
TGTGCCAGCAGCTCCAGGGGAGATACGCAGTATTTT
>-|14|-|TRBV7-9|TRBJ1-5
CASSPRMSNQPQHF
TGTGCCAGCAGCCCGAGGATGAGCAATCAGCCCCAGCATTTT
>large|15|TRBD1|TRBV7-2|TRBJ1-1
CASSFTGGAGAEAFF
TGTGCCAGCAGCTTCACAGGGGGCGCAGGGGCTGAAGCTTTCTTT
>medium-sized|14|-|TRBV6-6|TRBJ2-1
CASLAHSSYNEQFF
TGTGCCAGTTTAGCGCATAGCTCCTACAATGAGCAGTTCTTC
>few|14|-|TRBV5-4|TRBJ1-2
CASSLFELLDGYTF
TGTGCCAGCAGCTTGTTCGAGTTATTAGATGGCTACACCTTC
>-|15|TRBD1|TRBV27|TRBJ2-1
CASSLGQGVYNEQFF
TGTGCCAGCAGTTTAGGACAGGGGGTCTACAATGAGCAGTTCTTC
>-|11|-|TRBV4-3|TRBJ1-1
CASSLAGEAFF
TGCGCCAGCAGCCTTGCGGGTGAAGCTTTCTTT
>-|18|TRBD2|TRBV9|TRBJ2-7
CASSANPRLAGDSYEQYF
TGTGCCAGCAGCGCCAACCCAAGACTAGCGGGAGATAGCTACGAGCAGTACTTC
>-|13|-|TRBV5-8|TRBJ1-1
CASSLAGNTEAFF
TGTGCCAGCAGCTTGGCGGGAAACACTGAAGCTTTCTTT
>-|11|-|TRBV30|TRBJ2-7
CAWSKADEQYF
TGTGCCTGGAGTAAAGCTGACGAGCAGTACTTC
>-|13|TRBD2|TRBV5-4|TRBJ2-7
CASSSGGGYEQYF
TGTGCCAGCAGTTCTGGGGGGGGGTACGAGCAGTACTTC
>-|16|-|TRBV4-3|TRBJ2-6
CASSQDMGGGANVLTF
TGCGCCAGCAGCCAAGATATGGGGGGAGGGGCCAACGTCCTGACTTTC